The next 11 T cell receptor beta chains were all read from a single sample in a study of regulatory T cells in long-lasting Graves disease. Building of the TCR beta libraries involved iRepertoire HTBI primers and Arm-PCR of CDR3 regions. TCRdb called the multiplex PCR reads again in MiXCR, with one record for every CDR3 protein. The top ten hold 7% to 10% of the sample, which has roughly 470,000 distinct CDR3 sequences, roughly 20% seen once. Stated time point: persistent/refractory GD, antithyroid drugs over 5 years with positive TRAb. Preparation of the TCR library used RNA extracted from PBMCs. The sequenced sample was peripheral blood mononuclear cells (PBMCs), obtained when the disease was refractory, from a patient treated with antithyroid drugs. These receptors came from a female donor with Graves disease.

V and J are TRBV29-1 and TRBJ2-2; no firm D call. The CDR3 is 16 residues long. V was cut by 0 bases and J by 0 bases, with 11 bases left in between. The germline gives CDR1 SQVTM, CDR2 ANQGSEA. This CDR3 reads CSVEDPSYSNTGELFF. DNA for the CDR3: TGCAGCGTTGAAGATCCGAGTTACTCGAACACCGGGGAGCTGTTTTTT.

This clonotype was seen repeatedly, ten times or more. V gene TRBV29-1 combines with J gene TRBJ1-1; the D is unclear. Trimming pared 3 bases from V and 4 bases from J, leaving 12 bases between. The CDR3 has 13 residues. The germline V gene has CDR1 SQVTM and CDR2 ANQGSEA. The CDR3 DNA sequence: TGCAGCGTTGATCGTGCGGGCGGCACTGAAGCTTTCTTT. Translation: CSVDRAGGTEAFF.

This clonotype was recorded many times. The chain recombines TRBV28 with TRBJ1-3; D is undetermined. CDR3 size: 13 residues. Between the trimmed V and J ends, which lost 6 bases and 4 bases, there was a span of 10 bases. Per germline, CDR1 MDHEN and CDR2 SYDVKM. In nucleotides, the CDR3 is TGTGCCAGCAGCTTACTTAGGGGAAACACCATATATTTT. This sequence encodes CASSLLRGNTIYF.

This chain connects TRBV5-5 to TRBJ2-1; 7 nucleotides line up with TRBD2. The germline CDR1 and CDR2 sequences are SGHKS and YYEKEE (reference sequence). Losses at the gene ends were 4 bases for V and 7 bases for J; bases not matched to a gene: 11. CDR3 length: 15 residues. DNA for the CDR3: TGTGCCAGCAGCCAACTGAGCGGGGAGGGAAATGAGCAGTTCTTC. This codes for CASSQLSGEGNEQFF. Full variable domain (missing parts from reference TRBV5-5 and TRBJ2-1): DAGVTQSPTHLIKTRGQQVTLRCSPISGHKSVSWYQQVLGQGPQFIFQYYEKEERGRGNFPDRFSARQFPNYSSELNVNALLLGDSALYLCASSQLSGEGNEQFFGPGTRLTVL.

A word on this clonotype: Germline and junction disagree at one end, which may indicate a read error. The V gene is TRBV10-3, the J gene TRBJ2-3; D gene ambiguous. There are 14 residues in the CDR3. Germline V lookup: CDR1 ENHRY, CDR2 SYGVKD. The CDR3 here is CAISANIRTDSQYF. The CDR3 DNA reads TGTGCCATCAGTGCTAACATCCGCACAGATTCGCAGTATTTT.

The sample holds many counts of this clonotype. CDR3 in amino acids: CASSSDRVGQPQHF. The CDR3 region has the DNA TGTGCCAGCAGCTCCGACAGGGTAGGTCAGCCCCAGCATTTT. The chain is built from TRBV6-1 and TRBJ1-5; 7 nucleotides align to TRBD1. The V and J ends lost 6 bases and 6 bases, in that order; junction bases with no gene match: 8. In germline, CDR1 is MNHNS, CDR2 SASEGT. The CDR3 runs 14 residues.

Only one count was recorded for this clonotype. V and J are TRBV7-9 and TRBJ1-2; 10 positions agree with TRBD1. CDR1 is SEHNR and CDR2 is FQNEAQ in the germline V gene (reference sequence). The CDR3 consists of 15 residues. The junction had 2 bases not matched to a gene; V was cut back by 2 bases and J by 2 bases. The CDR3 sequence: CASSLSTGGNYGYTF. The CDR3 bases are TGTGCCAGCAGCTTATCGACAGGGGGCAACTATGGCTACACCTTC.

This clonotype showed up many times. The rearrangement links TRBV28 to TRBJ2-7, with D unclear. Trimming took off 6 bases at V and 4 bases at J, with 10 bases between the two ends. Germline lookup yields CDR1 MDHEN and CDR2 SYDVKM. The CDR3 runs to 12 residues. The CDR3 sequence is CASSLVRYEQYF. The DNA for the CDR3 is TGTGCCAGCAGCTTAGTACGATACGAGCAGTACTTC.

This chain joins TRBV5-4 and TRBJ2-6; either TRBD1 or TRBD2 may supply D (5 bases each). The CDR3 length is 15 residues. Trimming stripped 4 bases from V and 2 bases from J, with 10 bases between. Germline V gene sequence: CDR1 SGHNT, CDR2 YYREEE (reference sequence). The CDR3 spells CASSPPGPGANVLTF. CDR3 sequence (DNA): TGTGCCAGCAGCCCCCCGGGACCTGGGGCCAACGTCCTGACTTTC.

This clonotype was detected a few times. V usage is TRBV30 and J usage is TRBJ2-3; 8 nucleotides align to TRBD2. J gave up 1 base and V 0 bases, and 3 bases lay outside the gene matches. The CDR3 runs to 15 residues. Germline CDR1 and CDR2: GTSNPN and SVGIG (reference sequence). The CDR3 here is CAWSVLAVGTDTQYF. CDR3 coding DNA: TGTGCCTGGAGTGTACTAGCGGTGGGCACAGATACGCAGTATTTT. Combining the CDR3 with reference TRBV30 and TRBJ2-3 gives the whole variable domain SQTIHQWPATLVQPVGSPLSLECTVEGTSNPNLYWYRQAAGRGLQLLFYSVGIGQISSEVPQNLSASRPQDRQFILSSKKLLLSDSGFYLCAWSVLAVGTDTQYFGPGTRLTVL.

This rearrangement joins TRBV20-1 to TRBJ1-5, with D unclear. CDR3 length: 20 residues. Germline values: CDR1 DFQATT, CDR2 SNEGSKA (reference sequence). With 0 bases removed from V and 0 bases from J, the gap between germline ends came to 24 bases. The chain's CDR3 is CSARDEELYSREFSNQPQHF. Written as DNA, the CDR3 is TGCAGTGCTAGAGATGAGGAGCTATACAGCCGAGAATTTAGCAATCAGCCCCAGCATTTT.